The entry below gives a single T cell receptor beta chain sequence along with its context. The data were taken from a study of T cells expressing NK-cell markers. The authors made TCR beta cDNA libraries by 5'RACE template switching. This switching added a universal primer site and UMIs. Following a re-call of the 5' RACE reads, TCRdb has one entry per CDR3 protein and lacks DNA. The sample shows 500,000 to 700,000 distinct CDR3 sequences, and 3% to 4.5% sits with its ten largest clones. The CDR3 contains 14 residues. Germline V gene sequence: CDR1 SGHDN, CDR2 FVKESK. The chain has TRBV14 and TRBJ2-1; the D call from TCRdb, TRBD2, cannot be confirmed without DNA. Sequenced material: blood T cells: a sorted CD56 or NKG2C T cell subset, CD4+ or CD8+ T cells, or bulk PBMC T cells (not recorded which). This receptor was obtained from a man aged 18 to 29 in good health. This chain's CDR3 is CASSRIAGVNEQFF.